The sequence of this TCR beta chain was determined in a study of tumor-infiltrating lymphocytes in primary liver carcinoma (dated by TCRdb to 2017 to 2019). Study-level background: Of the five patients (three men and two women, aged 30 to 69 years), four had hepatocellular carcinoma and one had combined HCC and intrahepatic cholangiocarcinoma. The study combined TCRbeta repertoire sequencing, expression microarrays and whole-exome sequencing across five regions of each liver tumor, with adjacent normal tissue and blood. Repertoires from technical replicates were highly reproducible, with mean shared-clone rates approximately 0.88 and correlation coefficients above 0.95. A total of around 35 specimens from 5 patients went through TCRbeta repertoire sequencing, namely 25 tumor regions, 5 adjacent noncancerous liver tissues and 5 peripheral blood samples. Tumors of the five patients were stage T1-T3 N0M0 with maximum diameters of roughly 4 to 11 cm. Each sample produced about 3.65 to 7.5 million productive TCRbeta reads, and read depth showed no significant difference between tissue types. What the work shows at the level of the full study, not this receptor alone: The study included only five patients, and the authors note findings should be validated in a larger study. Consistent with antigen-driven expansion, pairs of tumor regions showed higher repertoire overlap (mean roughly 36%) than either tumor-adjacent pairs (around 17%) or tumor-blood pairs (around 14%). Because the samples were bulk and unsorted, CD4+ and CD8+ T cell repertoires could not be compared. A significantly larger repertoire fraction was made up by the top 250 clones in tumors than in blood (p = 0.039). Only the TCR beta chain was sequenced, so true repertoire diversity is likely underestimated because unpaired alpha chains were not captured.

Looking up the germline V gene (reference sequence) yields CDR1 MNHNY and CDR2 SVGAGI. The CDR3, cysteine through phenylalanine, is 12 amino acids long. Only CDR3 DNA remains: 36 bases, in frame from the first base. Without any cell sorting, total RNA and DNA were extracted together from about 19-30 mg of bulk tissue using the AllPrep DNA/RNA mini kit. Roughly 5 patients with histopathologically diagnosed primary liver carcinoma underwent surgical resection in China between 2015 and 2016. At the time of sampling, the patients were treatment-naive and had chronic HBV infection. Each fresh piece of tumor and adjacent tissue was cut in two, with one half stored in RNAlater at -80 degrees C and the other half sent for histology. As regards this clonotype: No antigen is known for it. A junction end diverges from the germline sequence, so it may reflect a read error.

Using a constant-region primer and ProtoScript II reverse transcriptase, TCRbeta-specific cDNA was reverse-transcribed from around 500 ng total RNA. Construction of the TCRbeta libraries relied on three nested rounds of multiplex PCR, following a slightly modified ARM-PCR procedure. The first two PCR rounds used multiplex TRBV1-TRBV30 forward primers with a Cbeta reverse primer, each for about 10 cycles. Sample barcodes and Illumina adapters were added in a final 25-cycle PCR with Deep VentR polymerase. Before sequencing, amplicons of 200-500 bp were purified from gel using a QIAquick gel extraction kit. The TCRbeta amplicons were sequenced with 250-bp paired-end reads on an Illumina HiSeq 2500. Per the source publication's procedure: Quality trimming of reads was performed with Trimmomatic v0.33, and paired reads were merged with FLASH v1.2.11 so that full CDR3 sequences could be recovered. MiGEC v1.2.1b assigned V, D and J germline segments to the rearranged TCRbeta sequences. VDJtools v1.0.0 computed clonotype statistics and Shannon-Wiener diversity indices. To reduce sampling bias, subsequent analyses other than the diversity analysis used only the 250 most abundant clonotypes in each sample. TCRdb handled the public reads itself, with Q25 trimming in fastp and clone calling in MiXCR, and kept productive beta chains. CDR3 protein duplicates are merged, each entry listing the most common genes and DNA. Clone size and V and J calls follow TCRdb, not the original study. A total of under 150,000 distinct CDR3 sequences appear in this sample, 55% to 70% of them only once. Roughly 7.3% of the sample is in the top ten clones.

This sequence originates from a woman aged 55 to 70 with primary liver carcinoma and hepatitis B virus infection. The receptor chain draws on TRBV6-6 and TRBJ1-4; the D gene identity is not certain. Material for sequencing was tumor-adjacent normal liver tissue. The CDR3 here reads CASAWGNEKLFF. In nucleotide form, the sequence is TGTGCCAGCGCGTGGGGTAATGAGAAACTGTTTTTT.